This TCR beta chain was captured in a study of cytomegalovirus exposure and HLA in healthy donors (dated by TCRdb to the late 2010s). About the full investigation: According to an earlier analysis of 587 of the donors, 150 million to 200 million T cells yielded 117 million unique TCR beta sequences and about 300 Gb of sequence data. An early release that covered about 600 HLA-typed donors contained 300 to 350 gigabases of sequencing data and 85 million to 100 million unique TCR sequences. Among the 398 genotyped donors, approximately 77% belonged to the genetic ancestry cluster associated with self-reported Caucasian donors. The study was designed to test whether signatures of past pathogen exposure could be identified by cataloging public T cell receptors. The T cell repertoires of under 700 subjects were profiled by immunosequencing and related to cytomegalovirus serostatus. Besides the first cohort of approximately 710 subjects, a separate validation cohort made up of 120 different subjects was used. High-throughput TCR immunosequencing, statistical association of individual TCRs with disease status, and machine learning were combined to predict cytomegalovirus infection status. A later analysis re-examined previously published TCR beta repertoires from just over 650 donors and added high-resolution HLA genotyping to investigate patterns of TCR occurrence. In the later analysis, no new phenotypic data were used to find candidate immune exposures; instead, reliance was placed on TCR beta sequences and their occurrence across donors. In an earlier analysis of 500 to 650 of the donors, high-throughput TCR beta sequencing was used to judge whether each TCR beta V gene segment behaved as functional or pseudogenic. Donor age, sex, ethnicity and CMV serostatus were compiled alongside the repertoire data. Genome-wide SNP genotypes for about three fifths of the roughly 700 donors were used in a later genetic analysis, which treated that subset as a discovery cohort. Every discovery cohort repertoire had been produced on one sequencing platform. Both class I and class II loci were covered by HLA typing, at four-digit resolution. Typing coverage differed by locus: A, B, C, DRB1 and DQB1 were typed in roughly 620-630 donors, DQA1 in around 500, DPA1 in 600 to 610, and DPB1 in 400 to 490. A handful of DR-DQ haplotypes were handled as single units for association and clustering because linkage in the cohort was strong. On average, 235,054 unique TCR beta nucleotide sequences were sequenced per donor among about 400 genotyped donors of the cohort, with roughly a sixth of those sequences being non-productive.

What the authors observed across the whole study: In a later genetic analysis, a missense DCLRE1C variant was associated with V-gene and J-gene trimming of TCR beta chains, and the association was replicated in an independent cohort. An earlier analysis of around 500 of the donors showed that most TCR beta V segments appeared in productive rearrangements either about 90% or about 30% of the time, which broadly matched IMGT annotations. The cohort was sequenced for TCR beta chains only, and without alpha or paired-chain data the features that could be detected were limited. Correlated functional status among segregating V segments might reflect linkage disequilibrium, but an unknown experimental factor could not be ruled out. The study listed 150 to 200 TCR beta chains as associated with cytomegalovirus. While some public TCRs were present in many individuals, most TCR sequences turned up only very rarely across donors. Sequencing depth was assumed to be roughly uniform across donors in the presence/absence analyses, though that assumption may not hold. In a later genetic analysis, fewer N-insertions in productive TCRs were reported among donors in an Asian-associated ancestry cluster than the roughly 700-donor mean. The classifier was reported to diagnose cytomegalovirus status with high specificity and sensitivity in both the original and validation cohorts. Several of the top co-occurrence clusters appeared to be linked to parvovirus B19, influenza, CMV and Epstein-Barr virus, according to a later analysis. A cluster of highly shared sequence variants was judged likely to represent a technical artifact of the sequencing pipeline. A later analysis found that most CMV-associated TCR beta chains appeared HLA-restricted, with HLA associations seemingly driven largely by CMV exposure. In a later analysis, the rate of TCR association differed among HLA loci, with DRB1 alleles having the most associated TCRs and HLA-C alleles having the fewest. In a later analysis, HLA-associated TCR beta chains showed more clonal expansion and lower generation probabilities than non-associated chains that were equally common. In vitro tests confirmed that a few of the cytomegalovirus-associated TCR beta chains recognize cytomegalovirus antigens. According to the authors, the approach could potentially be generalized to other disease states and immunological phenotypes. Fewer than 20 rarely observed V segments, including chromosome 9 orphons, were excluded from the earlier analysis of 550 to 700 of the donors because counts were too low. A further reported finding was that TCR beta sequences accurately predicted the HLA-A and HLA-B alleles for most subjects in the first cohort. Because HLA typing was missing for some donors at each locus, association tests included only the typed subset. Immune exposure information for the cohort was limited to CMV serostatus. In a later analysis, 16,951 TCR beta sequences were associated with specific HLA alleles at a false discovery rate of 0.05. Strong co-occurrence of HLA alleles, especially DR and DQ, made assigning TCR associations to individual alleles difficult.

The method behind the library was the immunoSEQ multiplex PCR assay. For the multiplex PCR, a mixture combining 60 forward primers for TCR Vbeta segments and 13 reverse primers for TCR Jbeta segments was used. Amplification of the CDR3 region of rearranged TCR beta genes was performed with a multiplex PCR assay on genomic DNA. Amplified TCR beta libraries were sequenced as 87-base-pair reads on the Illumina HiSeq System. The study's processing was this. Across the 500 to 750 repertoires, a later analysis counted about 81 million unique TCR beta chains, roughly 11 million of which were shared by at least two donors. Raw reads were error-corrected and collapsed into unique sequences with a nearest-neighbor algorithm that merged closely related sequences to remove PCR and sequencing errors. CDR3 sequences were aligned to IMGT reference sequences to assign V, D and J gene segments. Each retained sequence needed at least a six-nucleotide match to both a V gene segment and a J gene segment. A rearrangement was called productive if the CDR3 had no stop codons and remained in frame with V and J, and every other rearrangement was called non-productive. Following IMGT convention, CDR3 was defined as the stretch from the second conserved V-encoded cysteine up to the conserved J-encoded phenylalanine. In an earlier analysis of around 540 of the donors, sequences lacking an unambiguous match to a single V gene segment were excluded. In an earlier analysis of 587 of the donors, V segments were called functional above 56.7% productive rearrangements and were called segregating when the between-donor standard deviation exceeded 5%. To diagnose cytomegalovirus status from the catalog of TCR beta chain sequences, a statistical classification framework was built. A later analysis assigned V and J genes by comparing TCR nucleotide sequences with IMGT/GENE-DB human TR gene sequences. In a later analysis, CDR3 sequences and most-parsimonious VDJ recombination scenarios were assigned using the TCRdist pipeline. In a later analysis, each TCR beta chain was defined by its CDR3 amino acid sequence together with its V-gene family, and reads without a unique V-gene family were excluded. As a way to deal with suspected cross-contamination and a sequencing artifact, a later analysis dropped more than 500 nucleotide sequences that were highly shared and had low generation probability. In a later analysis, a clonal expansion index was calculated for each public chain from normalized within-repertoire ranks of inferred template counts. A later analysis computed generation probabilities with a VDJ recombination model fitted to out-of-frame rearrangements, and checked the results against IGoR. In a later analysis, hypergeometric tests were used to score TCR-TCR, TCR-HLA and TCR-CMV co-occurrence, with a repertoire-size bias correction applied to TCR pairs. A later analysis estimated false discovery rates by permuting HLA or CMV assignments 20 times. A later analysis grouped co-occurring TCRs with DBSCAN, adding TCRdist sequence similarity when clustering within HLA-allele-positive subsets. Repertoires with fewer than 30,000 or more than 120,000 public chains were left out of co-occurrence clustering, as were about five repertoires with anomalous nucleotide sharing. The table was pulled from immuneACCESS by TCRdb, which kept in-frame rearrangements only. Such tables lose some clones; where checked, under half of the loss comes from unresolved V genes, and the rest has no known cause. V and J calls and clone size follow that table, whereas D and trimming were derived from the DNA. The sample's table covers about 40,000 clones. The top ten clonotypes cover 4% of the sample.

The cohort consisted of approximately 670 healthy bone marrow donors. All cohort members were sampled while nominally healthy, although unrecorded immune exposures were likely present. The donor tested CMV seronegative, placing the donor among the 350 or so seronegative members of the cohort. Each donor provided a peripheral blood sample, and peripheral blood mononuclear cells were used for TCR beta sequencing. The Qiagen DNeasy Blood Extraction Kit was used to extract genomic DNA from the blood cell samples. By frequency, this clone is medium-sized (0.01 to 0.1%), with no count recorded. Which antigen it targets is not known. The receptor's source is a male donor in good health and CMV-seronegative. Material: PBMCs.

The sequence in DNA is TGTGCCAGCAGCTTAGGCCTGGGCCTCACCACCCACTATGGCTACACCTTC. It is translated as CASSLGLGLTTHYGYTF. In this chain, TRBV13 is recombined with TRBJ1-2; the D gene remains uncertain. CDR3 length: 17 amino acids, cysteine to phenylalanine. Of the read, only the CDR3 DNA is kept; its 51 bases are in frame from base 1. V loses 0 bases of germline sequence and J loses 3 bases, and the interval between the two ends is 17 bases. CDR1 and CDR2, per the germline V gene (reference sequence), are PRHDT and FYEKMQ.